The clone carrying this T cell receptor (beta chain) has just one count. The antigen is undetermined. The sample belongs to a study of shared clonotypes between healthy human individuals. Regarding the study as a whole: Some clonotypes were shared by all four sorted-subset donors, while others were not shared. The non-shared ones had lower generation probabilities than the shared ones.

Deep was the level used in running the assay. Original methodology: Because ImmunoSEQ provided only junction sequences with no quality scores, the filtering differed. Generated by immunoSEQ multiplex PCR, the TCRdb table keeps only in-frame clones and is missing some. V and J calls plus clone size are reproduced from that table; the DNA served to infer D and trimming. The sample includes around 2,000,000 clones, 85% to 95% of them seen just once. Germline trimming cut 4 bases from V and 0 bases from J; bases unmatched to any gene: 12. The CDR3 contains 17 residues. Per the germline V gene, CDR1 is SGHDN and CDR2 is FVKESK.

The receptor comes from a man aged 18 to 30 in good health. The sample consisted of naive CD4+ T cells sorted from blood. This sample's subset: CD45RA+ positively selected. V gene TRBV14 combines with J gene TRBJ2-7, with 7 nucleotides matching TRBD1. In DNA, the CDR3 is TGTGCCAGCAGCCCTATGAGGGGGACAGTGAGCTCCTACGAGCAGTACTTC. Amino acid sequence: CASSPMRGTVSSYEQYF. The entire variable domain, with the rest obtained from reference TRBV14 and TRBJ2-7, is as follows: EAGVTQFPSHSVIEKGQTVTLRCDPISGHDNLYWYRRVMGKEIKFLLHFVKESKQDESGMPNNRFLAERTGGTYSTLKVQPAELEDSGVYFCASSPMRGTVSSYEQYFGPGTRLTVT.